What follows are 13 T cell receptor beta chains derived from one specimen sequenced in a study of T cell changes during pregnancy in multiple sclerosis (dated by TCRdb to the late 2010s). The library was generated by the immunoSEQ multiplex PCR assay. In TCRdb, the immuneACCESS table is reduced to in-frame sequences with V and J assigned. These tables do not hold every clone; where another copy was compared, an unresolved V gene accounts for under half, and the others remain unexplained. Recorded for this sample are about 68,000 clones; 92% of them occurred a single time. The ten largest make up 1.1% to 1.5% of the sample. This material consisted of peripheral blood, taken in the second trimester of pregnancy. All receptors come from a female donor in good health, enrolled as a control in a pregnancy study.

This sequence joins TRBV19 and TRBJ1-4; D ambiguous. The germline V and J ends were trimmed by 1 base and 6 bases, with 9 bases remaining between them. CDR1 and CDR2 from the germline V gene are LNHDA and SQIVND (reference sequence). The CDR3 has 14 amino acids. CDR3 DNA: TGTGCCAGTAGTATAGGAGGGCCTTATGAAAAACTGTTTTTT. Translating it yields CASSIGGPYEKLFF.

This clone appeared once. The genes are TRBV6-6 and TRBJ2-7; the match to TRBD1 covers 12 bases. Germline V lookup: CDR1 MNHNY, CDR2 SVGAGI (reference sequence). The J segment lost 6 bases and the V segment lost 5 bases, leaving 8 bases of the junction unmatched. The CDR3 runs 15 residues. The CDR3 loop reads CASSGGGQGAFEQYF. The CDR3 DNA reads TGTGCCAGCAGTGGAGGGGGACAGGGGGCGTTCGAGCAGTACTTC.

The chain carries TRBV4-1 and TRBJ1-1, with 9 bases matching TRBD1. This CDR3 comprises 15 residues. V was clipped by 6 bases and J by 4 bases; unmatched bases: 9. Germline V gives CDR1 MGHRA, CDR2 YSYEKL. CDR3 sequence reads: CASRQQGALGTEAFF. In DNA form, the CDR3 reads TGCGCCAGCAGACAACAGGGGGCGCTTGGCACTGAAGCTTTCTTT.

The chain combines TRBV6-4 with TRBJ2-1; no reliable D call. Germline V lookup: CDR1 MRHNA, CDR2 SNTAGT. This CDR3 region has 13 residues. V was pared by 5 bases and J by 10 bases, with 15 bases between. DNA of the CDR3: TGTGCCAGCAGTCCCCTCGTCATGGGCGAGCAGTTCTTC. Its protein is CASSPLVMGEQFF.

This chain joins TRBV4-2 and TRBJ2-1; no reliable D call. Looked up from germline, CDR1 is LGHNA and CDR2 is YNFKEQ. The germline V and J ends were trimmed by 2 bases and 3 bases, with 8 bases remaining between them. The CDR3 covers 14 residues. The CDR3 sequence is CASSQLGHYNEQFF. The CDR3 DNA reads as TGTGCCAGCAGCCAACTAGGCCACTACAATGAGCAGTTCTTC.

CDR3 sequence (DNA): TGTGCCAGCAGCTTAGTTGGGACAGGGGGCACAGATACGCAGTATTTT. This sequence encodes CASSLVGTGGTDTQYF. The chain uses TRBV7-2 and TRBJ2-3; 10 nucleotides match TRBD1. V lost 1 base, J lost 1 base, and 2 bases stayed unmatched. CDR1 is SGHTA and CDR2 is FQGNSA in the germline V gene. This CDR3 region has 16 residues.

J is TRBJ1-1 and V is TRBV19; D gene unclear. This CDR3 contains 14 residues. Trimming left V 6 bases short and J 1 base short, with 12 bases between. CDR1 is LNHDA, CDR2 SQIVND, per germline (reference sequence). The CDR3 reads CASSPGLKNTEAFF. DNA for the CDR3: TGTGCCAGTAGCCCAGGCCTTAAGAACACTGAAGCTTTCTTT.

This rearrangement joins TRBV5-1 to TRBJ2-1; the D is unclear. Germline values: CDR1 SGHRS, CDR2 YFSETQ. Trimming took off 3 bases at V and 10 bases at J, with 14 bases between the two ends. The CDR3 loop spans 13 amino acids. This CDR3 is CASSSILGDEQFF. The CDR3 DNA is TGCGCCAGCAGCTCAATCCTAGGTGACGAGCAGTTCTTC.

The chain combines TRBV4-1 with TRBJ2-5; tentatively, D is TRBD2 (5 bases). V lost 1 base, J lost 2 bases, and 5 bases lay in between. Germline values: CDR1 MGHRA, CDR2 YSYEKL. The CDR3 has 13 residues. As DNA, the CDR3 is TGCGCCAGCAGCCAAGGCGGGCAAGAGACCCAGTACTTC. Amino acid sequence: CASSQGGQETQYF.

V is TRBV7-9 and J is TRBJ2-1; maybe TRBD2 (5 bases). Trimming removed 2 bases from V and 0 bases from J, with 14 bases in between. CDR1 is SEHNR, CDR2 FQNEAQ, per germline (reference sequence). This CDR3 is 17 amino acids long. The CDR3 protein is CASSLLPGGLSYNEQFF. The CDR3, as DNA: TGTGCCAGCAGCTTACTACCGGGCGGGCTCTCCTACAATGAGCAGTTCTTC.

This chain links TRBV27 with TRBJ2-7; 8 nucleotides match TRBD1. Trimming took 6 bases from V and 3 from J; bases not matched to a gene: 4. Germline V CDR1 and CDR2: MNHEY, SMNVEV (reference sequence). The CDR3 has 13 residues. In nucleotides, the CDR3 is TGTGCCAGCAGGCGGACAGGGTACTACGAGCAGTACTTC. This translates into CASRRTGYYEQYF.

This sequence joins TRBV28 and TRBJ2-2, with D tentatively TRBD1 (7 bases). The CDR3 has 15 residues. The V end was cut by 8 bases, the J end by 3 bases, with 16 bases between. Germline loops: CDR1 MDHEN, CDR2 SYDVKM. The DNA of the CDR3 is TGTGCCAGCTCGCAGGGGGGTTCGGACACCGGGGAGCTGTTTTTT. This encodes CASSQGGSDTGELFF.

The chain has TRBV6-1 and TRBJ2-2; the D gene is possibly TRBD2 (5 bases). Germline V gives CDR1 MNHNS, CDR2 SASEGT. This CDR3 contains 14 residues. Trimming left V 5 bases short and J 5 bases short, with 12 bases between. The CDR3 DNA reads TGTGCCAGCAGTCCCCCCGGACTGACCGGGGAGCTGTTTTTT. Protein product: CASSPPGLTGELFF.